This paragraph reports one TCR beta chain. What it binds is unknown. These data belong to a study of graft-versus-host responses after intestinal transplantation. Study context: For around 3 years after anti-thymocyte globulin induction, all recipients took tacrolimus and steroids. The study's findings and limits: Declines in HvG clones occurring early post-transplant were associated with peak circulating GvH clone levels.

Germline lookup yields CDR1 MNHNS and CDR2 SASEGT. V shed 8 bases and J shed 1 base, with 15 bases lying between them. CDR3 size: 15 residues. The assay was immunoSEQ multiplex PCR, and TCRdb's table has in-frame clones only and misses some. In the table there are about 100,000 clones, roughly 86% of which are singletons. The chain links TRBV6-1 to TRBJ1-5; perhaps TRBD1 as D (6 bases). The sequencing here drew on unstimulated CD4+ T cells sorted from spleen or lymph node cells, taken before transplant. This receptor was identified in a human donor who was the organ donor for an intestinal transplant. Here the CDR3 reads CASSAGEGSNQPQHF. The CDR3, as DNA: TGTGCCAGCTCGGCAGGGGAAGGGAGCAATCAGCCCCAGCATTTT.